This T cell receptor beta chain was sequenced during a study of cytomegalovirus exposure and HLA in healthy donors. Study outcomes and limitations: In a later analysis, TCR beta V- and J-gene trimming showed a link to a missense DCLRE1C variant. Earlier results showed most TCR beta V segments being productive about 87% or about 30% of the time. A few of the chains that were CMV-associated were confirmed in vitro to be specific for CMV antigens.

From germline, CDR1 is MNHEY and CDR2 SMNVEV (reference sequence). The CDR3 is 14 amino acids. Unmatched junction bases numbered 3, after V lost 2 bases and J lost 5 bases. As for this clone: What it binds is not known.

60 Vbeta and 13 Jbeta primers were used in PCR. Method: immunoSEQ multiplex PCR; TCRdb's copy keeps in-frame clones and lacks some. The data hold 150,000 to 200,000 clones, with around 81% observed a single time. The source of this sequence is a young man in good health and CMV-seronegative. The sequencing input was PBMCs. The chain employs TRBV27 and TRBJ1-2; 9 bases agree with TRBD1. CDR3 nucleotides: TGTGCCAGCAGTTTAACAGGGGGCGCTTATGGCTACACCTTC. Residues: CASSLTGGAYGYTF.